A selection of T cell receptor beta chains follows, all from one sample in a study of blood T cell repertoires in COVID-19. The assay was immunoSEQ multiplex PCR, and TCRdb's table has in-frame clones only and misses some. The profile covers more than 250,000 clones, with approximately 90% appearing a single time and approximately 6.5% taken by the ten largest. Sequencing was carried out using peripheral blood. Receptor source: a woman aged 45 to 65 with COVID-19, enrolled during active disease. The CDR3 runs from the conserved cysteine through the conserved F or W. D genes are given only for firm matches.

D	J	V	CDR3	DNA
.	TRBJ2-1	TRBV11-1	CASSFRTDYNEQFF	TGTGCCAGCAGCTTCCGGACAGACTACAATGAGCAGTTCTTC
.	TRBJ1-5	TRBV27	CASSTGNQPQHF	TGTGCCAGCAGTACAGGGAATCAGCCCCAGCATTTT
.	TRBJ1-2	TRBV7-9	CASSLSTTFLSHGGYTF	TGTGCCAGCAGCTTGAGCACTACATTTTTGTCCCACGGTGGCTACACCTTC
.	TRBJ1-1	TRBV5-1	CASSLEGSQSTEAFF	TGCGCCAGCAGCTTGGAAGGGAGTCAGAGCACTGAAGCTTTCTTT
.	TRBJ2-7	TRBV19	CASSMALETVGEQYF	TGTGCCAGTAGTATGGCCCTAGAGACGGTGGGCGAGCAGTACTTC
TRBD1	TRBJ1-4	TRBV10-2	CASSGGQGYEKLFF	TGCGCCAGCAGTGGGGGACAGGGGTATGAAAAACTGTTTTTT
.	TRBJ1-1	TRBV6-4	CASSPVPNTEAFF	TGTGCCAGCAGCCCCGTCCCGAACACTGAAGCTTTCTTT
TRBD1	TRBJ1-2	TRBV7-9	CASSHTPGQGTGYTF	TGTGCCAGCAGCCACACCCCAGGACAGGGGACTGGCTACACCTTC
.	TRBJ1-1	TRBV15	CATKLDPNTEAFF	TGTGCCACCAAACTTGATCCAAACACTGAAGCTTTCTTT
TRBD1	TRBJ2-7	TRBV12-3/TRBV12-4	CASSRQGNEQYF	TGTGCCAGCAGTCGACAGGGGAACGAGCAGTACTTC